This T cell receptor beta chain comes out of a study of molecular identifiers for immune sequencing clone quantification. Findings and limits, study-wide: Spiked Jurkat TCR RNA equal to one cell could reportedly be picked out among 800,000 to 1,000,000 naive cells.

TCRdb re-analysed the PCR reads in MiXCR, keeping a single row per CDR3 protein. The sample comprises about 630,000 distinct CDR3 sequences, about 25% of which are singletons, and 0.6% to 0.9% rests with the top ten. This clonotype has only a few counts. What it binds is not known. V was cut by 6 bases and J by 0 bases, with 5 bases left in between. Per the germline V gene, CDR1 is MNHEY and CDR2 is SMNVEV (reference sequence). CDR3 length: 12 residues. CD8+CD4-CCR7+CD45RA+ cells were sorted as naive CD8 T cells. Material for sequencing was naive CD8+ T cells from blood, with Jurkat cell RNA spiked in. Subset meaning: FACS-sorted CD8+CD4-CCR7+CD45RA+ naive T cells. This chain links TRBV27 with TRBJ1-1; D is unclear. The sequence derives from a human donor in good health. Some libraries in this study had Jurkat cell RNA spiked in. The CDR3 coding sequence is TGTGCCAGCAGAAAGCTGAACACTGAAGCTTTCTTT. Encoded protein: CASRKLNTEAFF.